This is a list of T cell receptor beta chains from one sample in a study of blood T cell repertoires in COVID-19. The data were produced by immunoSEQ multiplex PCR, yet TCRdb's version contains in-frame clones alone and is incomplete. The sample carries hundreds of thousands of clones, 80% to 90% recorded once. The specimen was peripheral blood. Receptor source: a young man with COVID-19, enrolled during active disease. The CDR3 runs from the conserved cysteine through the conserved F or W. Fields, in order: D gene, clone size, J gene, V gene, CDR3 DNA, CDR3 protein. D genes are given only for firm matches. Clone size is stated in some rows and not others, as once, few, many or a class when expanded.

d_gene: .; abundance: .; j_gene: TRBJ1-4; v_gene: TRBV2; CDR3nt: TGTGCCAGCAGTGATCGGGGAGTTAATGAAAAACTGTTTTTT; CDR3aa: CASSDRGVNEKLFF
d_gene: .; abundance: once; j_gene: TRBJ2-5; v_gene: TRBV19; CDR3nt: TGTGCCAGTAGTATAGGAGGAGTTACGGGAGAGACCCAGTACTTC; CDR3aa: CASSIGGVTGETQYF
d_gene: .; abundance: .; j_gene: TRBJ1-1; v_gene: TRBV11-3; CDR3nt: TGTGCCAGCAGCTCCGGGGAAGGAATGAACACTGAAGCTTTCTTT; CDR3aa: CASSSGEGMNTEAFF
d_gene: TRBD1; abundance: .; j_gene: TRBJ1-5; v_gene: TRBV19; CDR3nt: TGTGCCAGTAGTTCGAGGGACAGGGGAGGGAAGAGCAATCAGCCCCAGCATTTT; CDR3aa: CASSSRDRGGKSNQPQHF
d_gene: .; abundance: .; j_gene: TRBJ2-1; v_gene: TRBV7-9; CDR3nt: TGTGCCAGCAGCTTCTACTCCAATGAGCAGTTCTTC; CDR3aa: CASSFYSNEQFF
d_gene: .; abundance: .; j_gene: TRBJ2-7; v_gene: TRBV6-1; CDR3nt: TGTGCCAGCAGTGATCGGGACACGAACTACGAGCAGTACTTC; CDR3aa: CASSDRDTNYEQYF
d_gene: TRBD1; abundance: .; j_gene: TRBJ2-2; v_gene: TRBV30; CDR3nt: TGTGCCTGGAGGATAGGACAGGGAGAGGTTGCCGGGGAGCTGTTTTTT; CDR3aa: CAWRIGQGEVAGELFF
d_gene: .; abundance: .; j_gene: TRBJ1-4; v_gene: TRBV7-9; CDR3nt: TGTGCCAGCAGCTTTCAGACTGCAACTAATGAAAAACTGTTTTTT; CDR3aa: CASSFQTATNEKLFF
d_gene: .; abundance: .; j_gene: TRBJ2-3; v_gene: TRBV6-5; CDR3nt: TGTGCCAGCAGTTACGCAGGGGGGAACACAGATACGCAGTATTTT; CDR3aa: CASSYAGGNTDTQYF
d_gene: .; abundance: .; j_gene: TRBJ2-1; v_gene: TRBV5-1; CDR3nt: TGCGCCAGCAGCTTGGTTGGCGGGCTAAGCTCCTACAATGAGCAGTTCTTC; CDR3aa: CASSLVGGLSSYNEQFF
d_gene: .; abundance: .; j_gene: TRBJ1-1; v_gene: TRBV28; CDR3nt: TGTGCCAGCAGAACGACAGGACCCGGCGGGAGCACTGAAGCTTTCTTT; CDR3aa: CASRTTGPGGSTEAFF
d_gene: .; abundance: .; j_gene: TRBJ2-5; v_gene: TRBV4-1; CDR3nt: TGCGCCAGCAGCCTCCTGAGGGATGTGGAGACCCAGTACTTC; CDR3aa: CASSLLRDVETQYF
d_gene: .; abundance: .; j_gene: TRBJ2-3; v_gene: TRBV24-1; CDR3nt: TGTGCCACCAGTCCGAGTGGGACTCCAGCAGACACGCAGTATTTT; CDR3aa: CATSPSGTPADTQYF
d_gene: .; abundance: .; j_gene: TRBJ2-3; v_gene: TRBV19; CDR3nt: TGTGCCACCGAGTATGGGGGGAGCGAGGGGGATACGCAGTATTTT; CDR3aa: CATEYGGSEGDTQYF
d_gene: TRBD2; abundance: .; j_gene: TRBJ2-1; v_gene: TRBV11-3; CDR3nt: TGTGCCAGCAGCTTATACTTTAGCGGGAGGAATGAGCAGTTCTTC; CDR3aa: CASSLYFSGRNEQFF
d_gene: .; abundance: .; j_gene: TRBJ2-5; v_gene: TRBV6-1; CDR3nt: TGTGCCAGCAGTGATGTCCGGAGTTACCAAGAGACCCAGTACTTC; CDR3aa: CASSDVRSYQETQYF
d_gene: .; abundance: .; j_gene: TRBJ2-1; v_gene: TRBV4-1; CDR3nt: TGCGCCAGCAGCCAAGAAGAGGCGGGTTGGAATGAGCAGTTCTTC; CDR3aa: CASSQEEAGWNEQFF
d_gene: TRBD2; abundance: .; j_gene: TRBJ2-5; v_gene: TRBV10-2; CDR3nt: TGCGCCAGCAGTCTGGGCCTAGCGGGAGAGACCCAGTACTTC; CDR3aa: CASSLGLAGETQYF
d_gene: TRBD1; abundance: .; j_gene: TRBJ1-5; v_gene: TRBV19; CDR3nt: TGTGCCAGTCGGGACAGGGAAGTTGGTCCCAATCAGCCCCAGCATTTT; CDR3aa: CASRDREVGPNQPQHF
d_gene: .; abundance: .; j_gene: TRBJ2-2; v_gene: TRBV13; CDR3nt: TGTGCCAGCAGCCCCCCTTCCGGGGAGCTGTTTTTT; CDR3aa: CASSPPSGELFF
d_gene: .; abundance: .; j_gene: TRBJ1-6; v_gene: TRBV6-1; CDR3nt: TGTGCCAGCAGTGAGATCCAAATCGGGTCACCCCTCCACTTT; CDR3aa: CASSEIQIGSPLHF
d_gene: .; abundance: .; j_gene: TRBJ1-1; v_gene: TRBV10-2; CDR3nt: TGCGCCAGCCAGCCAGTCCAGGGATCCGCTGAAGCTTTCTTT; CDR3aa: CASQPVQGSAEAFF
d_gene: .; abundance: .; j_gene: TRBJ2-1; v_gene: TRBV4-1; CDR3nt: TGCGCCAGCAGCCAAGATCCCCAGGGCCGAATGAGTGAGCAGTTCTTC; CDR3aa: CASSQDPQGRMSEQFF
d_gene: .; abundance: .; j_gene: TRBJ1-2; v_gene: TRBV5-1; CDR3nt: TGCGCCAGCAGCTTGGACACCAGGGGCACCTATGGCTACACCTTC; CDR3aa: CASSLDTRGTYGYTF
d_gene: .; abundance: .; j_gene: TRBJ2-1; v_gene: TRBV19; CDR3nt: TGTGCCAGTAGTATAGATTCGGCGGGACCCATTTACAATGAGCAGTTCTTC; CDR3aa: CASSIDSAGPIYNEQFF
d_gene: .; abundance: .; j_gene: TRBJ1-1; v_gene: TRBV7-9; CDR3nt: TGTGCCAGCAGCTCGGACGACACTCCCAGGGGTGAAGCTTTCTTT; CDR3aa: CASSSDDTPRGEAFF
d_gene: .; abundance: .; j_gene: TRBJ2-1; v_gene: TRBV30; CDR3nt: TGTGCCTGGAGTCCAACGTCAGGAGGTGAGCAGTTCTTC; CDR3aa: CAWSPTSGGEQFF
d_gene: TRBD2; abundance: .; j_gene: TRBJ2-7; v_gene: TRBV10-3; CDR3nt: TGTGCCATCAGATCTTCTAGCGGGGAGCCATACGAGCAGTACTTC; CDR3aa: CAIRSSSGEPYEQYF
d_gene: .; abundance: .; j_gene: TRBJ2-2; v_gene: TRBV28; CDR3nt: TGTGCCTGCTTTAGGGGCTTCACGAACACCGGGGAGCTGTTTTTT; CDR3aa: CACFRGFTNTGELFF
d_gene: TRBD2; abundance: .; j_gene: TRBJ2-1; v_gene: TRBV5-1; CDR3nt: TGCGCCAGCAGCTTGGCACTAGCGGGCCAGAATGAGCAGTTCTTC; CDR3aa: CASSLALAGQNEQFF
d_gene: .; abundance: few; j_gene: TRBJ2-1; v_gene: TRBV13; CDR3nt: TGTGCCAGCAGCTTCACTAGGAGCCATGAGCAGTTCTTC; CDR3aa: CASSFTRSHEQFF
d_gene: TRBD2; abundance: .; j_gene: TRBJ2-7; v_gene: TRBV19; CDR3nt: TGTGCCAGTAGCATAACCGGGACTAGCGCTTACGAGCAGTACTTC; CDR3aa: CASSITGTSAYEQYF
d_gene: TRBD2; abundance: .; j_gene: TRBJ2-3; v_gene: TRBV24-1; CDR3nt: TGTGCCACCAGTGACCCTGGACTAGCGGTAACAGATACGCAGTATTTT; CDR3aa: CATSDPGLAVTDTQYF
d_gene: .; abundance: .; j_gene: TRBJ2-7; v_gene: TRBV7-9; CDR3nt: TGTGCCAGCAGCTTAGATAGGGGGTATAGCGAGCAGTACTTC; CDR3aa: CASSLDRGYSEQYF
d_gene: .; abundance: .; j_gene: TRBJ2-1; v_gene: TRBV3-1/TRBV3-2; CDR3nt: TGTGCCAGCAGCCAAGAACCAGGGTGGTTGGTCTTC; CDR3aa: CASSQEPGWLVF
d_gene: TRBD1; abundance: .; j_gene: TRBJ2-5; v_gene: TRBV19; CDR3nt: TGTGCCAGTAGTTTTCCCGGGACAGGGGGCCAAGAGACCCAGTACTTC; CDR3aa: CASSFPGTGGQETQYF